The 28 T cell receptor beta chains in this list originate from one sample, sequenced in a study of blood T cell repertoires in COVID-19. The repertoire was sequenced with immunoSEQ multiplex PCR; TCRdb's copy has only in-frame clones and lacks some. The sample includes 370,000 or so clones, around 87% of them seen just once. The sequenced material came from PBMCs or T cells enriched from blood (not recorded which). The receptors come from a man younger than 45 who had recovered from COVID-19.

The chain has TRBV10-3 and TRBJ2-2; 7 bases fit TRBD1. The ends lost 10 bases at V and 8 bases at J; junction bases unmatched: 10. The CDR3 contains 13 residues. Germline values: CDR1 ENHRY, CDR2 SYGVKD. CDR3 DNA sequence: TGTGCCACCAAAGACAGGGAGCTGGGGGAGCTGTTTTTT. It specifies CATKDRELGELFF.

This rearrangement joins TRBV6-5 to TRBJ1-1; D ambiguous. Trimming stripped 6 bases from V and 7 bases from J, with 15 bases between. Germline values: CDR1 MNHEY, CDR2 SVGAGI. The CDR3 loop spans 13 amino acids. This chain's CDR3 is CASRKIHPGEAFF. The CDR3 DNA follows: TGTGCCAGCAGAAAGATCCACCCAGGTGAAGCTTTCTTT.

The chain joins TRBV3-1 (or the pseudogene TRBV3-2) to TRBJ1-5; TRBD1 might be the D (5 bases). V was shortened by 0 bases and J by 7 bases, with 10 bases between the two germline ends. Per the germline V gene, CDR1 is LGHDT and CDR2 is YNNKEL (reference sequence). This CDR3 contains 14 residues. CDR3 sequence (DNA): TGTGCCAGCAGCCAAGACGGGGCGGGACAGCCCCAGCATTTT. It yields the protein CASSQDGAGQPQHF.

The chain joins TRBV3-1 (or the pseudogene TRBV3-2) to TRBJ1-5; perhaps TRBD1 as D (6 bases). With 1 base removed from V and 4 bases from J, the gap between germline ends came to 11 bases. Germline V CDR1 and CDR2: LGHDT, YNNKEL (reference sequence). CDR3 length equals 15 residues. The DNA of the CDR3 is TGTGCCAGCAGCCAAGTATTGGACAGTAATCAGCCCCAGCATTTT. Translating gives CASSQVLDSNQPQHF.

The J gene is TRBJ2-3, the V gene TRBV5-1, with 9 bases that match TRBD2. CDR3 length: 15 amino acids. The J segment lost 3 bases and the V segment lost 1 base, leaving 3 bases of the junction unmatched. Germline assignment: CDR1 SGHRS and CDR2 YFSETQ. The chain's CDR3 is CASSLSSGVTDTQYF. DNA for the CDR3: TGCGCCAGCAGCTTGTCTAGCGGGGTTACAGATACGCAGTATTTT.

The chain is built from TRBV27 and TRBJ1-6; 7 nucleotides line up with TRBD1. The ends lost 3 bases at V and 7 bases at J; junction bases unmatched: 6. The germline V gene encodes CDR1 MNHEY and CDR2 SMNVEV (reference sequence). The CDR3 spans 15 residues. The CDR3, as DNA: TGTGCCAGCAGTTTCGGGGACAGCCCGAATTCACCCCTCCACTTT. This translates into CASSFGDSPNSPLHF.

This rearrangement joins TRBV4-2 to TRBJ2-1; 10 bases are shared with TRBD2. The germline V gene encodes CDR1 LGHNA and CDR2 YNFKEQ. V lost 4 bases, J lost 2 bases, and 14 bases stayed unmatched. The CDR3 loop spans 19 amino acids. The CDR3 reads CASSPPGLATPYPYNEQFF. As DNA, the CDR3 is TGTGCCAGCAGCCCACCGGGACTAGCGACCCCTTACCCCTACAATGAGCAGTTCTTC.

This chain connects TRBV11-2 to TRBJ2-2, with TRBD1 identical over 7 bases. The germline V gene encodes CDR1 SGHAT and CDR2 FQNNGV. The CDR3 covers 14 residues. V dropped 5 bases and J dropped 7; count of bases not matched to a gene: 7. This CDR3 reads CASSKDRVDGELFF. CDR3 nucleotide sequence: TGTGCCAGCAGCAAAGACAGGGTAGACGGGGAGCTGTTTTTT. The complete variable domain, with remaining parts taken from reference TRBV11-2 and TRBJ2-2, reads EAGVAQSPRYKIIEKRQSVAFWCNPISGHATLYWYQQILGQGPKLLIQFQNNGVVDDSQLPKDRFSAERLKGVDSTLKIQPAKLEDSAVYLCASSKDRVDGELFFGEGSRLTVL.

V usage is TRBV9 and J usage is TRBJ2-3, with 8 bases fitting TRBD2. CDR3 size: 16 residues. Germline V lookup: CDR1 SGDLS, CDR2 YYNGEE. The V gene end was trimmed by 0 bases and the J gene end by 1 base; junction bases not matched to a gene: 4. CDR3 DNA: TGTGCCAGCAGCGTAGTAGGCGGGGGGCGCACAGATACGCAGTATTTT. Translation gives CASSVVGGGRTDTQYF.

The chain joins TRBV7-9 to TRBJ2-2; 12 positions agree with TRBD1. CDR1 and CDR2 from the germline V gene are SEHNR and FQNEAQ (reference sequence). CDR3 size: 17 residues. V lost 5 bases to trimming and J lost 4 bases; unmatched junction nucleotides: 8. The CDR3 region has the DNA TGTGCCAGCAGCCGCTATGGGACAGGGGGCATCACCGGGGAGCTGTTTTTT. Amino acids: CASSRYGTGGITGELFF.

The chain uses TRBV5-1 and TRBJ2-5, with 13 positions matching TRBD2. V lost 7 bases to trimming and J lost 2 bases; unmatched junction nucleotides: 11. Germline loops: CDR1 SGHRS, CDR2 YFSETQ. The CDR3 is made up of 17 amino acids. The CDR3 reads CASRYGLAGAGQETQYF. Here the CDR3 DNA reads TGCGCCAGCCGATACGGACTAGCGGGGGCGGGTCAAGAGACCCAGTACTTC.

J is TRBJ1-1 and V is TRBV7-9, with D maybe TRBD1 (6 bases). Germline assignment: CDR1 SEHNR and CDR2 FQNEAQ (reference sequence). The V end was cut by 5 bases, the J end by 11 bases, with 18 bases between. The CDR3 has 13 amino acids. CDR3: CASSITGLDLAFF. The DNA of the CDR3 is TGTGCCAGCAGCATAACAGGGTTAGATTTGGCTTTCTTT.

The V gene is TRBV2, the J gene TRBJ2-1; 11 bases align to TRBD2. J gave up 1 base and V 6 bases, and 2 bases lay outside the gene matches. The CDR3 sequence is 15 residues long. Germline V gene sequence: CDR1 SNHLY, CDR2 FYNNEI. The CDR3 spells CASSLAGGSYNEQFF. The CDR3 DNA is TGTGCCAGCAGCCTAGCGGGGGGTTCCTACAATGAGCAGTTCTTC.

The chain employs TRBV6-5 and TRBJ1-2, with D perhaps TRBD1 (6 bases). CDR1 is MNHEY and CDR2 is SVGAGI in the germline V gene. V lost 1 base and J lost 4, with 10 bases in between. CDR3 length: 14 residues. CDR3 residues: CASSYWQGSYGYTF. The CDR3, as DNA: TGTGCCAGCAGTTACTGGCAGGGGAGCTATGGCTACACCTTC.

This rearrangement joins TRBV4-3 to TRBJ2-7; 7 nucleotides align to TRBD1. Trimming at V came to 3 bases and at J to 3 bases, leaving 11 bases not matched to a gene. The CDR3 contains 16 residues. Germline V gives CDR1 LGHNA, CDR2 YSLEER. CDR3 loop: CASSQTSTGTFYEQYF. DNA of the CDR3: TGCGCCAGCAGCCAGACCTCGACAGGGACCTTCTACGAGCAGTACTTC.

The chain combines TRBV30 with TRBJ1-1; 9 bases fit TRBD1. The CDR3 has 13 residues. V gave up 3 bases and J gave up 6 bases; unmatched junction bases: 5. The germline V gene encodes CDR1 GTSNPN and CDR2 SVGIG (reference sequence). CDR3 amino acids: CAWRGQGLSEAFF. Written as DNA, the CDR3 is TGTGCCTGGAGGGGACAGGGACTATCTGAAGCTTTCTTT.

This sequence joins TRBV18 and TRBJ1-1, with unresolved D. Germline V gene data show CDR1 as KGHSH and CDR2 as LQKENI. Trimming removed 0 bases at V and 0 bases at J, with 8 bases between. The length of the CDR3 is 15 residues. CDR3 in amino acids: CASSPPNDMNTEAFF. CDR3 sequence (DNA): TGTGCCAGCTCACCACCGAATGACATGAACACTGAAGCTTTCTTT. Full variable domain (remainder filled in from reference TRBV18 and TRBJ1-1): NAGVMQNPRHLVRRRGQEARLRCSPMKGHSHVYWYRQLPEEGLKFMVYLQKENIIDESGMPKERFSAEFPKEGPSILRIQQVVRGDSAAYFCASSPPNDMNTEAFFGQGTRLTVV.

V usage is TRBV2 and J usage is TRBJ1-2, with TRBD1 matching over 7 bases. Germline CDR1 reads SNHLY; CDR2 reads FYNNEI. The ends lost 2 bases at V and 5 bases at J; junction bases unmatched: 8. The CDR3 contains 15 residues. CDR3 sequence reads: CASSESGTVNYGYTF. The DNA for the CDR3 is TGTGCCAGCAGTGAATCCGGGACAGTAAATTATGGCTACACCTTC.

This sequence joins TRBV5-1 and TRBJ2-2; the match to TRBD1 covers 9 bases. This CDR3 has 15 amino acids. The germline V gene encodes CDR1 SGHRS and CDR2 YFSETQ. J gave up 3 bases and V 4 bases, and 4 bases lay outside the gene matches. CDR3 amino acids: CASSPRTGDTGELFF. DNA of the CDR3: TGCGCCAGCAGCCCCAGGACAGGGGACACCGGGGAGCTGTTTTTT. The complete variable domain, with remaining parts taken from reference TRBV5-1 and TRBJ2-2, reads KAGVTQTPRYLIKTRGQQVTLSCSPISGHRSVSWYQQTPGQGLQFLFEYFSETQRNKGNFPGRFSGRQFSNSRSEMNVSTLELGDSALYLCASSPRTGDTGELFFGEGSRLTVL.

The chain joins TRBV9 to TRBJ1-5; the D gene is possibly TRBD1 (6 bases). The CDR3 has 14 amino acids. Germline-derived CDR1 and CDR2 are SGDLS and YYNGEE. Trimming pared 5 bases from V and 5 bases from J, leaving 14 bases between. This CDR3 reads CASSTGLLDQPQHF. The CDR3 bases are TGTGCCAGCAGTACAGGGCTGTTAGATCAGCCCCAGCATTTT.

The genes are TRBV5-1 and TRBJ2-7; 10 bases agree with TRBD1. The CDR3 totals 16 residues. Trimming cost V 3 bases and J 2 bases; bases outside gene matches: 8. The germline V gene has CDR1 SGHRS and CDR2 YFSETQ. CDR3 in amino acids: CASSSTGTGAPYEQYF. The CDR3 DNA reads TGCGCCAGCAGCTCCACCGGGACAGGGGCCCCCTACGAGCAGTACTTC.

The rearrangement uses TRBV27 and TRBJ1-5, with D perhaps TRBD1 (5 bases). The CDR3 covers 18 residues. Per the germline V gene, CDR1 is MNHEY and CDR2 is SMNVEV (reference sequence). Trimming left V 6 bases short and J 5 bases short, with 26 bases between. The CDR3 DNA follows: TGTGCCAGCAGATCAGGGTCATTCAGGCCGATAGCAGATCAGCCCCAGCATTTT. Its protein is CASRSGSFRPIADQPQHF.

The chain links TRBV5-6 to TRBJ2-5; D is unclear. This CDR3 is 11 amino acids long. The V and J ends lost 3 bases and 5 bases respectively, with 5 bases between them. The V gene's germline CDR1 is SGHDT and CDR2 YYEEEE. CDR3 in amino acids: CASSSRETQYF. CDR3 DNA sequence: TGTGCCAGCAGCTCTCGGGAGACCCAGTACTTC.

The genes are TRBV7-8 and TRBJ1-6; a weak D match, TRBD1 (5 bases). V lost 0 bases, J lost 8 bases, and 23 bases lay in between. The germline V gene has CDR1 SGHVS and CDR2 FQNEAQ. The CDR3 sequence is 19 residues long. Here the CDR3 DNA reads TGTGCCAGCAGCTTAGCGAGGGTTCAGAGGAGGGACCGTGATTCACCCCTCCACTTT. It codes for CASSLARVQRRDRDSPLHF.

The V and J genes are TRBV6-4 and TRBJ2-3, with 7 bases lining up with TRBD1. Germline loops: CDR1 MRHNA, CDR2 SNTAGT. The V and J ends lost 6 bases and 4 bases, in that order; junction bases with no gene match: 4. The CDR3 extends over 13 amino acids. The CDR3, as DNA: TGTGCCAGCAGCACAGGGGTCCCAGATACGCAGTATTTT. This translates into CASSTGVPDTQYF.

This rearrangement joins TRBV30 to TRBJ2-1, with TRBD2 as a possible D gene (5 bases). Trimming cost V 2 bases and J 0 bases, with 8 bases left between them. There are 14 residues in the CDR3. In germline, CDR1 is GTSNPN, CDR2 SVGIG (reference sequence). CDR3: CAWSIGSSYNEQFF. The CDR3 nucleotides read TGTGCCTGGAGTATTGGGAGCTCCTACAATGAGCAGTTCTTC. The variable domain in full, with the rest retrieved from reference TRBV30 and TRBJ2-1, is SQTIHQWPATLVQPVGSPLSLECTVEGTSNPNLYWYRQAAGRGLQLLFYSVGIGQISSEVPQNLSASRPQDRQFILSSKKLLLSDSGFYLCAWSIGSSYNEQFFGPGTRLTVL.

This CDR3 reads CASSFERDYNEQFF. CDR3 nucleotide sequence: TGTGCCAGCAGTTTTGAGCGCGACTACAATGAGCAGTTCTTC. This sequence joins TRBV28 and TRBJ2-1; no reliable D call. Trimming removed 3 bases at V and 3 bases at J, with 9 bases between. Germline CDR1 reads MDHEN; CDR2 reads SYDVKM. The CDR3 runs to 14 residues.

The chain combines TRBV27 with TRBJ2-1, with D unclear. CDR1 MNHEY and CDR2 SMNVEV come from the germline V gene (reference sequence). This CDR3 spans 13 amino acids. The V gene lost 3 bases and the J gene lost 4 bases, with 7 bases spanning the gap. The CDR3 here is CASSLGTYNEQFF. CDR3 DNA sequence: TGTGCCAGCAGTTTGGGCACATACAATGAGCAGTTCTTC.